Sequencing of this T cell receptor beta chain was carried out in a study of T cell changes during pregnancy in multiple sclerosis. The protocol was immunoSEQ multiplex PCR, while the TCRdb copy is restricted to in-frame clones and leaves out a portion. The sample carries approximately 50,000 clones, roughly 95% recorded once. CDR3 length: 14 residues. Trimming removed 6 bases from V and 12 bases from J; junction bases left unmatched: 12. The sample was CD4+ T cells from peripheral blood mononuclear cells, taken in the third trimester of pregnancy. V and J are TRBV23-1 and TRBJ2-1, with TRBD2 identical over 9 bases. TRBV23-1 is classed as an ORF, of uncertain function. The receptor's source is a female donor with multiple sclerosis, enrolled in a pregnancy study. CDR3 sequence (DNA): TGCGCCAGCAGCGTAAATGTAGCGGGAGAAAGGCAGTTCTTC. Encoded protein: CASSVNVAGERQFF.